One and the same sample provided the 6 T cell receptor beta chains below, sequenced in a study of blood T cell repertoires in COVID-19. The repertoire was sequenced with immunoSEQ multiplex PCR; TCRdb's copy has only in-frame clones and lacks some. The sample records roughly 200,000 clones, around 90% being singletons. The specimen sequenced was PBMCs or T cells enriched from blood (not recorded which). These receptors were obtained from a woman in her thirties who had recovered from COVID-19.

The J gene is TRBJ2-7, the V gene TRBV7-3; D uncertain. The CDR3 is 13 residues long. Trimming took off 3 bases at V and 5 bases at J, with 11 bases between the two ends. Germline lookup yields CDR1 SGHTA and CDR2 FQGTGA. In nucleotides, the CDR3 is TGTGCCAGCAGCTTTCTCATTGGCCACGAGCAGTACTTC. Protein: CASSFLIGHEQYF.

The rearrangement joins TRBV6-6 to TRBJ1-1; D uncertain. The CDR3 is made up of 13 amino acids. Looked up from germline, CDR1 is MNHNY and CDR2 is SVGAGI (reference sequence). V was cut by 4 bases and J by 0 bases, with 6 bases left in between. The CDR3: CASSSQMNTEAFF. Here the CDR3 DNA reads TGTGCCAGCAGTTCACAAATGAACACTGAAGCTTTCTTT.

Worth noting for this clone: One end of the junction is discordant with germline, which a read error may explain. The chain combines TRBV2 with TRBJ1-2; D not certain. The CDR3 consists of 13 residues. The V gene's germline CDR1 is SNHLY and CDR2 FYNNEI. The CDR3 sequence: CASRVESLWLEAF. In nucleotides, the CDR3 is TGTGCCAGCAGGGTGGAATCTTTATGGCTAGAAGCCTTC.

The J gene is TRBJ1-1, the V gene TRBV7-3; 7 bases map to TRBD1. CDR1 is SGHTA and CDR2 is FQGTGA in the germline V gene. V gave up 5 bases and J gave up 4 bases; unmatched junction bases: 4. This CDR3 is built from 13 residues. CDR3 in DNA: TGTGCCAGCAGCGCGACAGGGCTCACTGAAGCTTTCTTT. Its protein is CASSATGLTEAFF.

This clone was counted a single time. The chain couples TRBV19 to TRBJ2-1; TRBD1 matches 9 bases. V lost 3 bases and J lost 9; bases outside the gene matches: 12. This CDR3 contains 16 residues. Germline loops: CDR1 LNHDA, CDR2 SQIVND (reference sequence). CDR3 residues: CASSIRAGQGAVEQFF. The CDR3 DNA reads as TGTGCCAGTAGTATTCGGGCGGGACAGGGAGCTGTTGAGCAGTTCTTC.

This chain links TRBV7-2 with TRBJ1-1; 8 bases agree with TRBD1. The V gene end was trimmed by 5 bases and the J gene end by 10 bases; junction bases not matched to a gene: 12. CDR3 length: 14 residues. Germline V gene lookup returns CDR1 SGHTA and CDR2 FQGNSA. CDR3 sequence (DNA): TGTGCCAGCAGCGCAGGCAGGGGGCCTTCAGTAGCTTTCTTT. Translated: CASSAGRGPSVAFF.